The source of this T cell receptor beta chain is a study of regulatory T cells in long-lasting Graves disease. Study at large: The definition of persistent Graves' disease was over 5 years of antithyroid drugs with positive TSH receptor antibodies.

The time point was: persistent/refractory GD, antithyroid drugs over 5 years with positive TRAb. Construction of the TCR library relied on RNA isolated from PBMCs. Overall study results and limits: TCR diversity was lower in persistent Graves' patients than in newly diagnosed ones. It was in persistent disease that TRBV28, TRBJ1-2 and TRBJ2-5 were favored. Sharing of public clonotypes was greater in persistent patients (about 2,700) than in new patients (roughly 1,000).

This clonotype was seen ten or more times. Its antigen is not identified. Assembly of TCR beta libraries relied on iRepertoire HTBI primers together with Arm-PCR of CDR3 regions. From the multiplex PCR reads, TCRdb called clonotypes with MiXCR, one entry per CDR3 protein. The sample lists roughly 400,000 distinct CDR3 sequences, roughly a fifth occurring once. Germline CDR1 and CDR2: LNHNV and YYDKDF (reference sequence). V was clipped by 1 base and J by 5 bases, with 9 bases between them. This CDR3 comprises 14 residues. The gene calls are TRBV15 and TRBJ1-5; possible D gene TRBD1, 5 bases. This receptor was taken from a female donor with Graves disease. The sample here was peripheral blood mononuclear cells (PBMCs), taken when the disease was refractory, from a patient treated with antithyroid drugs. The DNA of the CDR3 is TGTGCCACCAGCAGAGCGGGGGACCATCAGCCCCAGCATTTT. Translation gives CATSRAGDHQPQHF.